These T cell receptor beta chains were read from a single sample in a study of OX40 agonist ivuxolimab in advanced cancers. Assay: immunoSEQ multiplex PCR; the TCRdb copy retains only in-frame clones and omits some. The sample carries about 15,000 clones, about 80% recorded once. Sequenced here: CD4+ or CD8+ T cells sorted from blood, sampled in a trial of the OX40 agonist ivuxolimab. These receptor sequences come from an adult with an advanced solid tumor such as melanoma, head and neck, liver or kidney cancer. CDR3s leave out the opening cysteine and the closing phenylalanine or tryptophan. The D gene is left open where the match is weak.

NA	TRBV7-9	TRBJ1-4	ASSEYEKLF
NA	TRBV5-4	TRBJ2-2	ASSLSLNTGELF
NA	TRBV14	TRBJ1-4	ASSQGQGTENEKLF
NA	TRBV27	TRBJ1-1	ATSGLVSGNTEAF
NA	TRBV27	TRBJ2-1	ASSLDSYNEQF
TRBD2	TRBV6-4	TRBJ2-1	ASSRLAGAYNEQF
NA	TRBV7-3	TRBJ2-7	ASSLVGPHL
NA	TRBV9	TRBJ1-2	ASSVSHNYGYT
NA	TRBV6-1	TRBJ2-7	ASSPDRYYEQY
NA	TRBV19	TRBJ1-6	ASSIGSYNSPLH
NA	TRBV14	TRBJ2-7	ASSQEGSPRGRRSYEQY
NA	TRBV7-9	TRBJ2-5	ASSSDRTQETQY
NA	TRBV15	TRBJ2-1	ATSRDPPASGGAYDEQF
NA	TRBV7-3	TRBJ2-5	ASSPGGKTQY
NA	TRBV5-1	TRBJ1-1	ASSWQVNTEAF
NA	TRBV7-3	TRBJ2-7	ASSLGNEQY
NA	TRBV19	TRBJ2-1	ASTPPGREAYNEQF
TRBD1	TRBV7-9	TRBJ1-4	ASSSGQPNEKLF
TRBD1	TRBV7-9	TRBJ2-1	ASSSRDSYNEQF
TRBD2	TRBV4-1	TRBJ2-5	ASSQAGAETQY
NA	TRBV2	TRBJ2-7	ASLIGYEQY
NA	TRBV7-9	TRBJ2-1	ASSSRPGPTTYNEQF
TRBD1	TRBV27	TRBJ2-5	ATSGQGAGAQY
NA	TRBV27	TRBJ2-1	ASSLRLANEQF
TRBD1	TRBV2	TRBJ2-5	ASSGLDRVEETQY
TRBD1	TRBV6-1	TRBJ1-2	ASSERGTGYGYT
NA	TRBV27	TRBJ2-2	ASMGPRELF
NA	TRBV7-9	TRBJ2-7	ASSPGPREALSEQY
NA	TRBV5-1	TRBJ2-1	ASSKSYEQF
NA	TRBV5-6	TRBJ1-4	ASSATAGGTNEKLF
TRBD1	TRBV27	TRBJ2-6	ASSGTGAVSGANVLT
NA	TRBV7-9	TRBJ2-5	ASSSNSTSRETQY
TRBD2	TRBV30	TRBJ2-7	AWSGPSGSSYEQY
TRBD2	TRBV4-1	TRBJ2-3	ASSQDLDWVAGSTDTQY
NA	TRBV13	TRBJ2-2	ASSFLGRYTGELF
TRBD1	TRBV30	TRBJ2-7	AFSWAQGAYEQY
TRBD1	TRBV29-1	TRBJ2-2	SIQGAVTGELF
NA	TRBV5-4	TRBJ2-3	ASSLAVQDTQY
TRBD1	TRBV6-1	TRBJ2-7	ASSEGGTGYEQY
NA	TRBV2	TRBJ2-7	ASSVGDEQY
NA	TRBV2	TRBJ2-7	ASSGQTGAYEQY
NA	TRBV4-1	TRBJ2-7	ASSQDLAYEQY
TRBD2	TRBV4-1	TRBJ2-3	ASSQDRGGPTDTQY
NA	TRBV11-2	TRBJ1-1	ASSLVIGLGENTEAF
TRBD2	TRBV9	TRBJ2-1	ASSVGLAGTSYNEQF
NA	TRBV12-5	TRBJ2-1	ASGFPLGEKVEQF
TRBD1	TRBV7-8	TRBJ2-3	ASSLAGTGGADTQY
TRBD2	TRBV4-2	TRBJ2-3	ASSQETSDGTDTQY
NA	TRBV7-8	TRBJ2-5	ASSYGRTPATQY
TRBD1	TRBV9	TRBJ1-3	ASSVQGASGNTIY
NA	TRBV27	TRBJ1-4	ASSLSGVMDATNEKLF
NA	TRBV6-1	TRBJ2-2	ASSEPLHLQGTGELF
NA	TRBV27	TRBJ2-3	ASSVTGSSTDTQY
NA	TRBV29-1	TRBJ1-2	SVADKPAMEGYT
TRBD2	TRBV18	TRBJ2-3	ASSPRRFEGLAGHTDTQY